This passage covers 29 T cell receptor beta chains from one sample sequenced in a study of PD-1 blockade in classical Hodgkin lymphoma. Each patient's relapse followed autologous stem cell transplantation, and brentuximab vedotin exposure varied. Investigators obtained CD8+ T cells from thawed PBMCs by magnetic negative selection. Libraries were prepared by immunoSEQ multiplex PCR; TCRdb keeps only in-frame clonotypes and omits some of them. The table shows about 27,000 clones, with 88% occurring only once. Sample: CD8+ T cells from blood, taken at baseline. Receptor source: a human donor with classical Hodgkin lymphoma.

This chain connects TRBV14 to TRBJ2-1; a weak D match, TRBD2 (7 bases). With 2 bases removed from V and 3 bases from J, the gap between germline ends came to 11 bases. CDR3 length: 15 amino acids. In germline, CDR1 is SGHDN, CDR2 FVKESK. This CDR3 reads CASSQRRGGYNEQFF. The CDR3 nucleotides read TGTGCCAGCAGCCAAAGGAGGGGGGGCTACAATGAGCAGTTCTTC.

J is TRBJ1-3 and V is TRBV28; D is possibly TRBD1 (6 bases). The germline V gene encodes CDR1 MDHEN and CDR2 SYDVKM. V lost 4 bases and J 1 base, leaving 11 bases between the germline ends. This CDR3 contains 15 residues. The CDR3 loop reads CASSSPRGSGNTIYF. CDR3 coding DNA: TGTGCCAGCAGTTCACCCAGGGGTTCTGGAAACACCATATATTTT.

CDR3 DNA: TGTGCCCACCCCCCAGTAAGGAACACTGAAGCTTTCTTT. It codes for CAHPPVRNTEAFF. The chain couples TRBV2 to TRBJ1-1, with D unresolved. V was clipped by 11 bases and J by 1 base, with 14 bases between them. The CDR3 extends over 13 amino acids. The germline V gene has CDR1 SNHLY and CDR2 FYNNEI.

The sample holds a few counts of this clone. The CDR3 loop is CASSRTRGEDQPQHF. The CDR3 DNA sequence: TGTGCCAGCAGCCGAACGCGGGGTGAGGATCAGCCCCAGCATTTT. The chain carries TRBV7-9 and TRBJ1-5; no reliable D call. The V and J ends lost 5 bases and 5 bases respectively, with 16 bases between them. CDR3 size: 15 residues. Germline V gene sequence: CDR1 SEHNR, CDR2 FQNEAQ (reference sequence). Variable domain in full (rest from reference TRBV7-9 and TRBJ1-5): DTGVSQNPRHKITKRGQNVTFRCDPISEHNRLYWYRQTLGQGPEFLTYFQNEAQLEKSRLLSDRFSAERPKGSFSTLEIQRTEQGDSAMYLCASSRTRGEDQPQHFGDGTRLSIL.

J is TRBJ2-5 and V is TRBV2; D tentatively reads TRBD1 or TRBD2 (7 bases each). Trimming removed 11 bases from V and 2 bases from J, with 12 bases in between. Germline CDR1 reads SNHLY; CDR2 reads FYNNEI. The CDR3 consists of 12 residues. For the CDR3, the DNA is TGTGCCGGGAGGGGGCTACAAGAGACCCAGTACTTC. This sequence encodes CAGRGLQETQYF.

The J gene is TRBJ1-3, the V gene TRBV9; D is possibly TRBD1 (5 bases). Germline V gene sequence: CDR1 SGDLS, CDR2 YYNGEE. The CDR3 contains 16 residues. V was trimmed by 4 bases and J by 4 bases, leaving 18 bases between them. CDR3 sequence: CASSPPGQGAGNTIYF. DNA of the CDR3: TGTGCCAGCAGCCCCCCCGGACAAGGAGCCGGAAACACCATATATTTT.

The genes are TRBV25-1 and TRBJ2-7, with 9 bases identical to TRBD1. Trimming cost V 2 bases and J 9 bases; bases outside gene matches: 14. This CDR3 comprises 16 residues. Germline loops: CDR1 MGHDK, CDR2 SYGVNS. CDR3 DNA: TGTGCCAGCAGTGAAGGGGGGGGACAGGGAGGGAAAAGGCAGTACTTC. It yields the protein CASSEGGGQGGKRQYF.

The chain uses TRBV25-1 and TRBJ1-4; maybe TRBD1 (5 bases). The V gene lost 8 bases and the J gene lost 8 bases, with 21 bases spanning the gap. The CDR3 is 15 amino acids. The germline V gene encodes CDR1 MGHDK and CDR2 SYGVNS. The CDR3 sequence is CASLFLVRGREKLFF. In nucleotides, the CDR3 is TGTGCCAGCCTCTTCCTCGTAAGGGGAAGAGAAAAACTGTTTTTT.

Here the CDR3 reads CASTPRTSGSPDTQYF. The DNA for the CDR3 is TGCGCCAGCACGCCCCGGACTAGCGGGTCTCCAGATACGCAGTATTTT. This chain links TRBV5-1 with TRBJ2-3; 11 bases agree with TRBD2. From germline, CDR1 is SGHRS and CDR2 YFSETQ. The CDR3 runs 16 residues. V lost 6 bases and J lost 4; bases outside the gene matches: 10.

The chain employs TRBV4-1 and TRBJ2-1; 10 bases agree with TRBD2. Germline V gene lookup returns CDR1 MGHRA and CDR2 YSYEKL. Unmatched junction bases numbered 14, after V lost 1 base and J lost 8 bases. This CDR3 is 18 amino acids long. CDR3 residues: CASSQGPEREGPVDEQFF. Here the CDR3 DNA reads TGCGCCAGCAGCCAAGGGCCGGAGCGGGAGGGCCCGGTGGATGAGCAGTTCTTC.

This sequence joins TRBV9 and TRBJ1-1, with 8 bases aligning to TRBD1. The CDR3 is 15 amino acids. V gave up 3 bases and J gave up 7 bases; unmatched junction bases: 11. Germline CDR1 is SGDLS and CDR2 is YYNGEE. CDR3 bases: TGTGCCAGCAGCGCCCTACAGGGGGAAATAAGTGAAGCTTTCTTT. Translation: CASSALQGEISEAFF.

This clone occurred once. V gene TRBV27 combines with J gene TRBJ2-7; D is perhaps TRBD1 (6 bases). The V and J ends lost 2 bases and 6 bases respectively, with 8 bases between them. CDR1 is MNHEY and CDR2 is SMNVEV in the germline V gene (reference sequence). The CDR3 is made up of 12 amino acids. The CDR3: CASSLQGSEQYF. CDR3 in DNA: TGTGCCAGCAGTTTACAGGGGTCCGAGCAGTACTTC.

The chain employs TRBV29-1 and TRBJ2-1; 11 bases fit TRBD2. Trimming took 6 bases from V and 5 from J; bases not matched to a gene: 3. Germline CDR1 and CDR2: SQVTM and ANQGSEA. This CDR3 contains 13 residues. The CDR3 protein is CSVTSGSNNEQFF. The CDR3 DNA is TGCAGCGTAACTAGCGGGAGTAACAATGAGCAGTTCTTC.

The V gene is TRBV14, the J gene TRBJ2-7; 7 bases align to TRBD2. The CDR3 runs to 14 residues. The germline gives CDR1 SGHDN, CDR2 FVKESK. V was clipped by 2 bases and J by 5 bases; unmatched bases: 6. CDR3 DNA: TGTGCCAGCAGCCAAATGGGAGGGTTCAACGAGCAGTACTTC. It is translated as CASSQMGGFNEQYF.

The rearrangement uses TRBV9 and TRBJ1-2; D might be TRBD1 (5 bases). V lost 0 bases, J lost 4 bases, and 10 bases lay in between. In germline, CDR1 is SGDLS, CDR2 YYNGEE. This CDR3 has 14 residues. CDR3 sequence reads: CASSVGGDLYGYTF. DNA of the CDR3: TGTGCCAGCAGCGTAGGAGGGGACCTCTATGGCTACACCTTC.

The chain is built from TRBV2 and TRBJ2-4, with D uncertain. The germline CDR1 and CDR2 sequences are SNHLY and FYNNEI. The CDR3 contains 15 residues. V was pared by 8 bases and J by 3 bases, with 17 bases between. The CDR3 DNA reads TGTGCCAGCGGCGGAACTACCTTCAACAAAAACATTCAGTACTTC. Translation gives CASGGTTFNKNIQYF.

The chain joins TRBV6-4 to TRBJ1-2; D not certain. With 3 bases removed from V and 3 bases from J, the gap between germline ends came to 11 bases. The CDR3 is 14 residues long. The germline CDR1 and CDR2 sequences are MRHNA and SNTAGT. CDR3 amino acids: CASSESGFYYGYTF. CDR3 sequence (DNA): TGTGCCAGCAGTGAGTCCGGTTTCTACTATGGCTACACCTTC.

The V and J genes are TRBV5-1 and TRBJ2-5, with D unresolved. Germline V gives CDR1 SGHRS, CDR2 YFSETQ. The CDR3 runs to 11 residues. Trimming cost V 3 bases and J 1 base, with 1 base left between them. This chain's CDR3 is CASSSQETQYF. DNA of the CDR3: TGCGCCAGCAGCTCCCAAGAGACCCAGTACTTC.

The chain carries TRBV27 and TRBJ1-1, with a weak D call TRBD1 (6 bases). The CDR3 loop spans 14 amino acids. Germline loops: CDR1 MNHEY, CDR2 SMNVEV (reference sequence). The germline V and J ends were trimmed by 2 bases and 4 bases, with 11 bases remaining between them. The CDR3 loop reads CASSLMLGATEAFF. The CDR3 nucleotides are TGTGCCAGCAGTTTAATGCTGGGGGCCACTGAAGCTTTCTTT.

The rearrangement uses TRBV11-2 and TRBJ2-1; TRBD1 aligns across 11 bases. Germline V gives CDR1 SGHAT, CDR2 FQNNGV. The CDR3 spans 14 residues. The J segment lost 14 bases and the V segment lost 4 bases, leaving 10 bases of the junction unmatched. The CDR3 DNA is TGTGCCAGCAGCTCCCTCCGGGACAGGGGGTTGAAGTTCTTC. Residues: CASSSLRDRGLKFF.

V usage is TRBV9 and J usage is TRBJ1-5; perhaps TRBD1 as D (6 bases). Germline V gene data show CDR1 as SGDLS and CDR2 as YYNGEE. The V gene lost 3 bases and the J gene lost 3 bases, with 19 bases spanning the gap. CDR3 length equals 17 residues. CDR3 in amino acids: CASSAGDMSRVNQPQHF. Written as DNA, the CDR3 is TGTGCCAGCAGCGCCGGGGACATGAGCCGTGTCAATCAGCCCCAGCATTTT.

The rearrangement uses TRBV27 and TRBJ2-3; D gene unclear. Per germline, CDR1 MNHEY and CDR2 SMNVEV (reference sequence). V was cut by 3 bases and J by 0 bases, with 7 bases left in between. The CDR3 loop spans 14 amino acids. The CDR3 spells CASSFVPSTDTQYF. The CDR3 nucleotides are TGTGCCAGCAGTTTCGTCCCTAGCACAGATACGCAGTATTTT.

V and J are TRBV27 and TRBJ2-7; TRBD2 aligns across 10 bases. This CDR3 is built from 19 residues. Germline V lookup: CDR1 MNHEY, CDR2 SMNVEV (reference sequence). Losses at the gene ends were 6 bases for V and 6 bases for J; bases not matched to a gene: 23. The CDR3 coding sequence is TGTGCCAGCAGCCAGGGGGGCTGGACTAGCGGAGCTCCTCGAGGCGAGCAGTACTTC. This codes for CASSQGGWTSGAPRGEQYF.

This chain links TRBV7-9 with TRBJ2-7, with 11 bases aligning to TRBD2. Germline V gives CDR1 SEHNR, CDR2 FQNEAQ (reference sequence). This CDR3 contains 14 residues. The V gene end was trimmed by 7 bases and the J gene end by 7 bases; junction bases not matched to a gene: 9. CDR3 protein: CASTGLAGGEEQYF. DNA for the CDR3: TGTGCCAGCACCGGGCTAGCGGGGGGAGAAGAGCAGTACTTC.

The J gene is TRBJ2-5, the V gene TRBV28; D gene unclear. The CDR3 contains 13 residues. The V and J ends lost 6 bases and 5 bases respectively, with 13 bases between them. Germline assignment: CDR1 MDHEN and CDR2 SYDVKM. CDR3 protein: CASSSDPAETQYF. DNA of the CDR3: TGTGCCAGCAGCTCCGACCCGGCGGAGACCCAGTACTTC.

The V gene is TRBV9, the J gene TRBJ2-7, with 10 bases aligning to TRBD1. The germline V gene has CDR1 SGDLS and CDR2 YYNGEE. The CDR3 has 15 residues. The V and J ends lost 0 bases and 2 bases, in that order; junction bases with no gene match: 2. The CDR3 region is CASSVDGQGAYEQYF. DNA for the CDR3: TGTGCCAGCAGCGTAGACGGACAGGGGGCCTACGAGCAGTACTTC.

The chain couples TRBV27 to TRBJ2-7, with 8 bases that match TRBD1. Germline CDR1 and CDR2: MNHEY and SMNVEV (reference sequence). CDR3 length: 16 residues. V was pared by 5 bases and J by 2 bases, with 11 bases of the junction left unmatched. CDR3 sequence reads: CASSPRGTGNPYEQYF. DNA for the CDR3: TGTGCCAGCAGTCCACGCGGGACAGGTAATCCCTACGAGCAGTACTTC.

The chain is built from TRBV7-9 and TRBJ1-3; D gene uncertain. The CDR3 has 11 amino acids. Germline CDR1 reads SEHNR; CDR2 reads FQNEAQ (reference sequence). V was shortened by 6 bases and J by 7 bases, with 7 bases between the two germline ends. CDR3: CASRVGNTIYF. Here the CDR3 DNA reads TGTGCCAGCAGGGTGGGGAACACCATATATTTT.

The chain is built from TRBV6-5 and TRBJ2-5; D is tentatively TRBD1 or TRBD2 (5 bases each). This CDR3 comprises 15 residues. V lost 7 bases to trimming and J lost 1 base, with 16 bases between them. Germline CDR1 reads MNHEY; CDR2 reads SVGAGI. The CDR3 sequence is CASISERGPQETQYF. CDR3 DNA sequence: TGTGCCAGCATTTCGGAAAGGGGACCCCAAGAGACCCAGTACTTC.